This T cell receptor beta chain derives from a study of technical replicates of blood from a few donors. V was clipped by 1 base and J by 12 bases, with 12 bases between them. Per germline, CDR1 GTSNPN and CDR2 SVGIG (reference sequence). The CDR3 is made up of 12 amino acids. The assay was immunoSEQ multiplex PCR, and TCRdb's table has in-frame clones only and misses some. This sample has more than 65,000 clones, with 80% to 90% found just once. V and J are TRBV30 and TRBJ1-4; tentative D call: TRBD1 (6 bases). This clonotype was sampled from a human donor in good health. Some clones in this sample may be carry-over from other donors' samples. Input material: PBMCs. Written as DNA, the CDR3 is TGTGCCTGGAGTGCCAGGGGTCTCGAACTGTTTTTT. Translating it yields CAWSARGLELFF.